The next 9 T cell receptor beta chains were all read from a single sample in a study of blood T cell repertoires in COVID-19. Some clones are missing from TCRdb's copy, which holds only in-frame ones; the method was immunoSEQ multiplex PCR. This table has roughly 100,000 clones, 85% to 90% appearing once. The sample consisted of peripheral blood. Receptors were obtained from a human donor in a cohort sampled during active COVID-19.

The V call is TRBV19, the J call TRBJ2-7, with D possibly TRBD2 on 7 matching bases. Germline V gene data show CDR1 as LNHDA and CDR2 as SQIVND (reference sequence). V was trimmed by 7 bases and J by 2 bases, leaving 18 bases between them. The CDR3 has 15 residues. CDR3 nucleotide sequence: TGTGCCAGTACCCCGAAGGCGGGGGCGACCTACGAGCAGTACTTC. This codes for CASTPKAGATYEQYF. The full variable domain, with the rest looked up from reference TRBV19 and TRBJ2-7, is DGGITQSPKYLFRKEGQNVTLSCEQNLNHDAMYWYRQDPGQGLRLIYYSQIVNDFQKGDIAEGYSVSREKKESFPLTVTSAQKNPTAFYLCASTPKAGATYEQYFGPGTRLTVT.

This clone occurred once. V gene TRBV7-8 combines with J gene TRBJ1-1, with D maybe TRBD1 (5 bases). CDR3 length equals 14 residues. Between the trimmed V and J ends, which lost 3 bases and 5 bases, there was a span of 13 bases. Germline V CDR1 and CDR2: SGHVS, FQNEAQ. The chain's CDR3 is CASSFPGRGTEAFF. DNA of the CDR3: TGTGCCAGCAGCTTCCCAGGGCGCGGAACTGAAGCTTTCTTT. Full variable domain (missing parts from reference TRBV7-8 and TRBJ1-1): GAGVSQSPRYKVAKRGQDVALRCDPISGHVSLFWYQQALGQGPEFLTYFQNEAQLDKSGLPSDRFFAERPEGSVSTLKIQRTQQEDSAVYLCASSFPGRGTEAFFGQGTRLTVV.

The chain combines TRBV6-5 with TRBJ1-2, with 9 bases aligning to TRBD1. This CDR3 has 13 amino acids. Trimming cost V 6 bases and J 5 bases; bases outside gene matches: 4. Germline lookup yields CDR1 MNHEY and CDR2 SVGAGI. The CDR3 DNA reads TGTGCCAGCAGCTTCGGACAGGGGTATGGCTACACCTTC. Amino acid sequence: CASSFGQGYGYTF.

The rearrangement links TRBV11-2 to TRBJ2-2, with D maybe TRBD2 (6 bases). Germline CDR1 and CDR2: SGHAT and FQNNGV. Between the trimmed V and J ends, which lost 0 bases and 9 bases, there was a span of 17 bases. The CDR3 consists of 16 residues. The CDR3 DNA sequence: TGTGCCAGCAGCTTAGATCTGGCGGGGTCCGTTAGGGAGCTGTTTTTT. Its translation: CASSLDLAGSVRELFF. The full variable domain, in which reference TRBV11-2 and TRBJ2-2 provide the parts outside the CDR3, is EAGVAQSPRYKIIEKRQSVAFWCNPISGHATLYWYQQILGQGPKLLIQFQNNGVVDDSQLPKDRFSAERLKGVDSTLKIQPAKLEDSAVYLCASSLDLAGSVRELFFGEGSRLTVL.

The chain has TRBV5-1 and TRBJ1-4; 11 nucleotides match TRBD1. The CDR3 runs 15 residues. V dropped 2 bases and J dropped 8; count of bases not matched to a gene: 5. The V gene's germline CDR1 is SGHRS and CDR2 YFSETQ. The DNA for the CDR3 is TGCGCCAGCAGCTTTGGGGGGACAGGGGGAGAAAAACTGTTTTTT. Its translation: CASSFGGTGGEKLFF.

CDR3 in amino acids: CASSEGGRALPDGYTF. The DNA of the CDR3 is TGTGCCAGCAGTGAAGGGGGGCGGGCCCTGCCGGATGGCTACACCTTC. The V call is TRBV6-1, the J call TRBJ1-2; tentatively, D is TRBD1 (6 bases). The CDR3 is made up of 16 amino acids. Trimming took 1 base from V and 6 from J, leaving 18 bases between them. CDR1 and CDR2 (germline): MNHNS, SASEGT.

The rearrangement links TRBV28 to TRBJ1-5, with D maybe TRBD1 (6 bases). V was trimmed by 2 bases and J by 5 bases, leaving 13 bases between them. The CDR3 loop spans 15 amino acids. Germline CDR1 and CDR2: MDHEN and SYDVKM. The CDR3 nucleotides read TGTGCCAGCAGTTTAGCGGGGGCGCGTGATCAGCCCCAGCATTTT. This sequence encodes CASSLAGARDQPQHF.

On this clone: Other DNA sequences from this sample encode an identical CDR3 as well. This chain connects TRBV12-3 or TRBV12-4 to TRBJ1-2; 10 bases line up with TRBD1. V was pared by 5 bases and J by 8 bases, with 2 bases of the junction left unmatched. The CDR3 has 12 amino acids. This CDR3 reads CASSRDRGGYTF. CDR3 in DNA: TGTGCCAGCAGTCGGGACAGGGGAGGCTACACCTTC.

V gene TRBV5-6 combines with J gene TRBJ2-5; 9 bases match TRBD2. V lost 3 bases to trimming and J lost 9 bases; unmatched junction nucleotides: 9. Germline CDR1 is SGHDT and CDR2 is YYEEEE. The CDR3 sequence is 14 residues long. CDR3 nucleotides: TGTGCCAGCAGCTCTAGCGGGACCCCCCAGGCCCAGTACTTC. This codes for CASSSSGTPQAQYF.